This T cell receptor beta chain was retrieved from a study of T cell responses to AZD1222 COVID-19 vaccine. Whole-study context: Combined were second doses at about 4 or about 12 weeks. Study-level results: Donors were largely white British and mainly female; clonal diversity was possibly underestimated. Along spike, vaccine-associated CD4 TCRs were found throughout, with dominance at 160-218 and 743-854. Nearly half of spike-specific TCRs reportedly target unmutated variant regions.

Measured with immunoSEQ multiplex PCR; TCRdb has only the in-frame clones, and not every one. The sample includes around 150,000 clones, roughly 84% of them seen just once. Worth noting for this clone: What it binds is not known.

Trimming took off 3 bases at V and 4 bases at J, with 9 bases between the two ends. Germline-derived CDR1 and CDR2 are KGHSH and LQKENI. This CDR3 spans 13 amino acids. The receptor was isolated from an adult in good health. The J gene is TRBJ1-2, the V gene TRBV18; no definite D call. The source material was peripheral blood, sampled on day 0 of AZD1222 vaccination. DNA for the CDR3: TGTGCCAGCTCACCCGACACCAGCTATGGCTACACCTTC. Its protein product is CASSPDTSYGYTF.